This T cell receptor (beta chain) stems from a study of regulatory T cells in long-lasting Graves disease. Study observations and caveats: Examination was confined to peripheral blood, excluding thyroid tissue.

Germline CDR1 is DFQATT and CDR2 is SNEGSKA (reference sequence). This CDR3 spans 11 amino acids. Between the trimmed V and J ends, which lost 6 bases and 7 bases, there was a span of 10 bases. This clonotype has only one observation. Its matching antigen is unknown. Regarding time point: newly diagnosed GD, antithyroid drugs for less than 3 months. Scientists built the TCR library using RNA that was extracted from PBMCs. Arm-PCR of CDR3 regions and iRepertoire HTBI primers were used to build TCR beta libraries. TCRdb reanalysed the multiplex PCR reads using MiXCR and keeps one entry per CDR3 protein. The sample has around 450,000 distinct CDR3 sequences, about 15% seen once. These records were also assigned to another study, of T cells in Graves' hyperthyroidism and ophthalmopathy. From that study: When ophthalmopathy did not progress within 18 months, Graves' hyperthyroidism was considered stable.

This chain joins TRBV20-1 and TRBJ1-5; a weak D match, TRBD1 (6 bases). The sequence derives from a woman in her twenties or thirties with Graves disease. Specimen: peripheral blood mononuclear cells (PBMCs), collected at new diagnosis, from a patient treated with antithyroid drugs. This CDR3 reads CSATGNQPQHF. CDR3 bases: TGCAGTGCCACAGGGAACCAGCCCCAGCATTTT.